Listed here is a single T cell receptor beta chain. Its specificity is unknown. The TCR beta CDR3 regions underwent amplification using RNA transcripts as the source. When the TCR CDR3 underwent first-round RT-PCR, the HTBI primer set was used. TCRdb reprocessed the multiplex PCR reads with MiXCR, giving one entry per CDR3 protein. The sample consists of more than 300,000 distinct CDR3 sequences, approximately 18% of them appearing once. This specimen belongs to a study of T cells in Graves' hyperthyroidism and ophthalmopathy. Overall study findings and caveats: Before onset, by a median of around 6.1 months, the model predicted ophthalmopathy. Researchers found most expanded thyroid clonotypes above 0.001 in blood as well.

Unmatched junction bases numbered 6, after V lost 0 bases and J lost 9 bases. CDR3 size: 15 residues. Germline values: CDR1 SGHRS, CDR2 YFSETQ. PBMCs were sourced from about 10 ml fresh peripheral blood. Sequencing was performed on blood. The receptor was isolated from a young man with Graves' ophthalmopathy. The rearrangement joins TRBV5-1 to TRBJ2-1; 10 nucleotides line up with TRBD2. The CDR3 loop reads CASSLGAGGPGEQFF. The DNA for the CDR3 is TGCGCCAGCAGCTTGGGAGCGGGGGGGCCTGGTGAGCAGTTCTTC.